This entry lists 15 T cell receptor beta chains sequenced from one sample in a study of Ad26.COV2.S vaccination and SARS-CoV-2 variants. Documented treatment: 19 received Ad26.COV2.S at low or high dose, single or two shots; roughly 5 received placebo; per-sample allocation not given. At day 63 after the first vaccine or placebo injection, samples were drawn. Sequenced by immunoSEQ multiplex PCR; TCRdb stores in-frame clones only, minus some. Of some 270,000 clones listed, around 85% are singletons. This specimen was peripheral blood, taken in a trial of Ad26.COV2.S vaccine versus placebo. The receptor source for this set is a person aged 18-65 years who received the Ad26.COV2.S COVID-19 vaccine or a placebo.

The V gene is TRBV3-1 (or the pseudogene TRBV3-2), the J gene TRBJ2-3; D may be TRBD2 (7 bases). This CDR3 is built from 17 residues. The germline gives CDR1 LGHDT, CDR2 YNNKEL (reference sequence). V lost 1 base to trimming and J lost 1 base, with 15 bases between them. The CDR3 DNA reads TGTGCCAGCAGCCAAGCTTGGCGGGGGCAACGCACAGATACGCAGTATTTT. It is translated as CASSQAWRGQRTDTQYF.

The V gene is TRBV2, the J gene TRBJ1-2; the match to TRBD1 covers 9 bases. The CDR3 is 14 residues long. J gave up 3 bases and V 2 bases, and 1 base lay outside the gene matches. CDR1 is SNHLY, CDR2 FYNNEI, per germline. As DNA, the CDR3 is TGTGCCAGCAGTGAATGGGACAGGGACTATGGCTACACCTTC. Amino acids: CASSEWDRDYGYTF.

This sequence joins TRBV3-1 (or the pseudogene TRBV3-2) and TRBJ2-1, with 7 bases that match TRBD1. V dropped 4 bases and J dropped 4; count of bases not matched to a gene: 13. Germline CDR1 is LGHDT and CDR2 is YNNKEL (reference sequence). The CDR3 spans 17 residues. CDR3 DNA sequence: TGTGCCAGCAGCCCCGACATTCACAGCAGGGGGTACAATGAGCAGTTCTTC. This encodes CASSPDIHSRGYNEQFF.

The CDR3 reads CAWSVSPYQPQHF. The DNA for the CDR3 is TGTGCCTGGAGTGTAAGCCCGTACCAGCCCCAGCATTTT. This sequence joins TRBV30 and TRBJ1-5; D gene uncertain. CDR3 length: 13 amino acids. With 0 bases removed from V and 7 bases from J, the gap between germline ends came to 10 bases. In germline, CDR1 is GTSNPN, CDR2 SVGIG (reference sequence).

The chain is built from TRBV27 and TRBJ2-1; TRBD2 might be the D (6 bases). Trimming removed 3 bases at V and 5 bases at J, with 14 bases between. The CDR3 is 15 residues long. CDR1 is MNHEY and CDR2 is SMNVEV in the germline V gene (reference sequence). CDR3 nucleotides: TGTGCCAGCAGTTTCTATCCCGGGGGAGACAATGAGCAGTTCTTC. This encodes CASSFYPGGDNEQFF.

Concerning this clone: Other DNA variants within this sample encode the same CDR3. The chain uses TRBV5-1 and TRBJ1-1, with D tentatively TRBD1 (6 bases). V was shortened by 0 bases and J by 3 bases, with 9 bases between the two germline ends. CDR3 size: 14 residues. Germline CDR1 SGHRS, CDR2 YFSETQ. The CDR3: CASSLGQGYTEAFF. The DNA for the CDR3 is TGCGCCAGCAGCTTGGGTCAGGGGTACACTGAAGCTTTCTTT.

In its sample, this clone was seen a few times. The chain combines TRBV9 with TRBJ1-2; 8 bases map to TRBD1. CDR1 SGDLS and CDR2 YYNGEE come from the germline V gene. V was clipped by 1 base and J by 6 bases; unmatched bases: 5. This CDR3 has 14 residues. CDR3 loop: CASSVQDRVDGYTF. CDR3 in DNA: TGTGCCAGCAGCGTACAGGACAGGGTAGATGGCTACACCTTC.

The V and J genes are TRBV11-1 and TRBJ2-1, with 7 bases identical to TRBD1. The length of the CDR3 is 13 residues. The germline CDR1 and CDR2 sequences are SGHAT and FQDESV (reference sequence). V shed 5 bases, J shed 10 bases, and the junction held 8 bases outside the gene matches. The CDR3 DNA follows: TGTGCCAGCAGCCTCGGGACAGCAGGGGAGCAGTTCTTC. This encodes CASSLGTAGEQFF.

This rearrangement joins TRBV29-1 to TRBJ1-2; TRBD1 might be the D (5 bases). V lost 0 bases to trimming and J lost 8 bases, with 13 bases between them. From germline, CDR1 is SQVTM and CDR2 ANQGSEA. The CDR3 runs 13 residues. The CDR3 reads CSVEESRARGYTF. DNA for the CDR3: TGCAGCGTTGAAGAATCCAGGGCGCGCGGCTACACCTTC.

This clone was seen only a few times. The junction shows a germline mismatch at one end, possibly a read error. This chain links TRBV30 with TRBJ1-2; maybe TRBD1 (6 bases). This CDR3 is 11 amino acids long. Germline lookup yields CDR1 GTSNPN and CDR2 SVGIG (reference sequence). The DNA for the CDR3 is TGTGCCTGGAGCCCCGACAGGAATCCTTACTTC. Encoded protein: CAWSPDRNPYF.

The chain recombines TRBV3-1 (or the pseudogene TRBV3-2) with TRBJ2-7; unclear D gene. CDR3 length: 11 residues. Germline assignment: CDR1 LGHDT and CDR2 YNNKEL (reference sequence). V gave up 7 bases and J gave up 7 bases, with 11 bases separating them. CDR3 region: CASTGGLEQYF. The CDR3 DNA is TGTGCCAGCACCGGTGGGCTGGAGCAGTACTTC.

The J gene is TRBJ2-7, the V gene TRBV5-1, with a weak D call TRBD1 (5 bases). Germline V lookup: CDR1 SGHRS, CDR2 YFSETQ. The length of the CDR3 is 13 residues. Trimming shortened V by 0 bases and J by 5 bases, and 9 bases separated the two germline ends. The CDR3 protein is CASSLAGNHEQYF. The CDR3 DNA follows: TGCGCCAGCAGCTTGGCAGGGAACCACGAGCAGTACTTC.

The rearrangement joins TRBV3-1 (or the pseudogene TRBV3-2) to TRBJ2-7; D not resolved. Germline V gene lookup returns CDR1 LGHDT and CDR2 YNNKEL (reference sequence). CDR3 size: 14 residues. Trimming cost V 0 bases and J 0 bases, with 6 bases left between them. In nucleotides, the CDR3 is TGTGCCAGCAGCCAAGAAACGGCCTCCTACGAGCAGTACTTC. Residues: CASSQETASYEQYF.

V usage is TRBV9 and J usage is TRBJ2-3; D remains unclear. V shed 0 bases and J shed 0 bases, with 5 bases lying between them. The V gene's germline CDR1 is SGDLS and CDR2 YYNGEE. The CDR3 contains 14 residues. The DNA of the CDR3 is TGTGCCAGCAGCGTAGGCCCCAGCACAGATACGCAGTATTTT. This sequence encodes CASSVGPSTDTQYF.

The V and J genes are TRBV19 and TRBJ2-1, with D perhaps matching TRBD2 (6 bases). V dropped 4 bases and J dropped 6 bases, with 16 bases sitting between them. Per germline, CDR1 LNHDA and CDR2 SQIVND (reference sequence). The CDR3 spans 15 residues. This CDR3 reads CASSRGFAGFNEQFF. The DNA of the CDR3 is TGTGCCAGTAGTAGGGGGTTCGCGGGGTTCAATGAGCAGTTCTTC.